The source of this T cell receptor beta chain is a study of cytomegalovirus exposure and HLA in healthy donors. Whole-study findings and limits: In a later analysis, parvovirus B19, influenza, CMV and Epstein-Barr virus appeared linked to several top co-occurrence clusters. A likely sequencing artifact accounted for one observed cluster of highly shared sequence variants.

Of note for this clone: Its antigen is unknown.

PCR employed 60 Vbeta and 13 Jbeta primers. Some clones are missing from TCRdb's copy, which holds only in-frame ones; the method was immunoSEQ multiplex PCR. This table has about 170,000 clones, less than 85% appearing once. The CDR3 runs 20 residues. V shed 1 base, J shed 7 bases, and the junction held 20 bases outside the gene matches. Input material: PBMCs. The V call is TRBV23-1, the J call TRBJ2-1; 9 bases align to TRBD1. TRBV23-1 is designated an ORF whose function remains uncertain. This TCR derives from a boy between 2 and 15 years old in good health and CMV-seronegative. CDR3 residues: CASSQCAFRYRDRVENEQFF. Written as DNA, the CDR3 is TGCGCCAGCAGTCAATGCGCATTTCGCTACCGGGACAGGGTCGAGAATGAGCAGTTCTTC.